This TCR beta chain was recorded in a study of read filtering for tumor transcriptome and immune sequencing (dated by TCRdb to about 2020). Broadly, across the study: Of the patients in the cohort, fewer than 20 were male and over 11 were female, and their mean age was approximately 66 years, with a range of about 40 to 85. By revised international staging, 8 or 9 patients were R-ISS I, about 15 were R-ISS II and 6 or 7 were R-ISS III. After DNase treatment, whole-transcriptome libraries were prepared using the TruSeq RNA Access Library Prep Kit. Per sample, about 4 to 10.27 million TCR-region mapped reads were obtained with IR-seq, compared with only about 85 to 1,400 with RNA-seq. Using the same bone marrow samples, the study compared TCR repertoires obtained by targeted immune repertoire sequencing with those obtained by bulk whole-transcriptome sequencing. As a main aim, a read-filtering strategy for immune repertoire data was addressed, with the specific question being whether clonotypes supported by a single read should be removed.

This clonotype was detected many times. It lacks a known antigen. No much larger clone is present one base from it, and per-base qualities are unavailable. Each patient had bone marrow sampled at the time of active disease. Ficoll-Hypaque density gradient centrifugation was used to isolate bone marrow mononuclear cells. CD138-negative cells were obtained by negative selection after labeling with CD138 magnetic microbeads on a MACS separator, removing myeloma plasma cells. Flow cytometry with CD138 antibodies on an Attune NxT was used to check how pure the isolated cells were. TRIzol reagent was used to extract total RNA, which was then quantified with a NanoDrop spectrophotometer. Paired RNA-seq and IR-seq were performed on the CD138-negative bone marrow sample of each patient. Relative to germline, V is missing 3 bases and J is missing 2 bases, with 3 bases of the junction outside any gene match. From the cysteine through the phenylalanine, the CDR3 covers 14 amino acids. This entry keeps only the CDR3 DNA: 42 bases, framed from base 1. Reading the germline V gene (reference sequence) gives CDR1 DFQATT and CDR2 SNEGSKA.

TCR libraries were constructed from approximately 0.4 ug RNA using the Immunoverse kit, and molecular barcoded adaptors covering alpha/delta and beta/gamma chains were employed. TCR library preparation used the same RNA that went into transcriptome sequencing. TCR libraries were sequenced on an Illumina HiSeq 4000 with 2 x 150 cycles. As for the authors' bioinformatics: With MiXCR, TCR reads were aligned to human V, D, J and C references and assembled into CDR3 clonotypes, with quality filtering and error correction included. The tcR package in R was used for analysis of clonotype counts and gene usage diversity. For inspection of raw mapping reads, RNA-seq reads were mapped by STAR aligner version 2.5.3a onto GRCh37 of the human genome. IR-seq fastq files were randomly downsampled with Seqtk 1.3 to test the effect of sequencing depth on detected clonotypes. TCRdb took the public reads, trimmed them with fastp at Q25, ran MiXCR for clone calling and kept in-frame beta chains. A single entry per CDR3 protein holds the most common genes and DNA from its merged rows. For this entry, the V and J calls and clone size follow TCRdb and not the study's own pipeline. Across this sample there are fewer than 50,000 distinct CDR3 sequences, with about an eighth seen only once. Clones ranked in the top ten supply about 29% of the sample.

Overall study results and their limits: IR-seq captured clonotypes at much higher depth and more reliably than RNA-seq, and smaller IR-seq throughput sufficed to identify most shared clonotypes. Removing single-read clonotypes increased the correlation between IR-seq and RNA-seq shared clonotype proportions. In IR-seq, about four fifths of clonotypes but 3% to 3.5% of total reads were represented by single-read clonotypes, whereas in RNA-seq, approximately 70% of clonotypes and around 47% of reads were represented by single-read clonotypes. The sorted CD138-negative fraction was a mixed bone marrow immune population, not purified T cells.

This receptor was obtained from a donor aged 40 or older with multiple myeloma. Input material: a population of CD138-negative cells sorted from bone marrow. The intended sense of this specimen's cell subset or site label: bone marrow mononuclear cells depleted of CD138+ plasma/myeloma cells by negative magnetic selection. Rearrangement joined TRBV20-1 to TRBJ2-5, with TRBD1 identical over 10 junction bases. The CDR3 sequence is CSARGGQGQETQYF. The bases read TGCAGTGCTAGGGGGGGACAGGGGCAAGAGACCCAGTACTTC.